This TCR beta chain was sequenced in a study of blood T cell repertoires in COVID-19. Study-level background: Some COVID-19 samples were acute and others convalescent; all came from the United States, Italy and Spain. T cells, B-cell-depleted T cells, or PBMCs provided the cDNA or gDNA that served as material.

Germline V gives CDR1 SGHTA, CDR2 FQGNSA. CDR3 size: 18 residues. The junction had 23 bases not matched to a gene; V was cut back by 7 bases and J by 6 bases. Per the original data handling: Amplification of reference gene primers was used by the study to estimate nucleated cell counts. Here immunoSEQ multiplex PCR was the method, and the copy in TCRdb shows in-frame clones only, minus some. The V and J calls and clone size are taken from that table; D and trimming were inferred from the DNA. This table holds 75,000 to 95,000 clones, 90% to 95% found once. Sequenced: peripheral blood. The sequence came from a man aged 60 to 69 with acute or convalescent COVID-19. The J gene is TRBJ2-7, the V gene TRBV7-2; 8 positions match TRBD1. The CDR3 sequence: CASTLFGGTGLLLGEQYF. The CDR3 DNA sequence: TGTGCCAGCACCTTGTTTGGAGGGACAGGACTCCTTCTAGGCGAGCAGTACTTC. The variable domain in full, with the rest retrieved from reference TRBV7-2 and TRBJ2-7, is GAGVSQSPSNKVTEKGKDVELRCDPISGHTALYWYRQSLGQGLEFLIYFQGNSAPDKSGLPSDRFSAERTGGSVSTLTIQRTQQEDSAVYLCASTLFGGTGLLLGEQYFGPGTRLTVT.